What follows are 5 T cell receptor beta chains derived from one specimen sequenced in a study of Graves' ophthalmopathy and Graves' hyperthyroidism. For repertoire sequencing, the TCR beta CDR3 regions were amplified from RNA transcripts. Following a first-round RT-PCR that used HTBI primers, a second-round multiplex PCR was carried out. TCRdb reprocessed the multiplex PCR reads with MiXCR, giving one entry per CDR3 protein. This table has just over 600,000 distinct CDR3 sequences, about 20% appearing once. Sequencing used peripheral blood. The receptors were gathered from a woman aged 18-29 years with stable Graves' hyperthyroidism. Some clones in this sample may be carry-over from other donors' samples.

V is TRBV4-1 and J is TRBJ2-7; perhaps TRBD1 as D (6 bases). Per the germline V gene, CDR1 is MGHRA and CDR2 is YSYEKL. The CDR3 length is 15 residues. V gave up 0 bases and J gave up 7 bases, with 16 bases separating them. The CDR3 DNA follows: TGCGCCAGCAGCCAAGATTTTTACGTCAGGGGAGAGCAGTACTTC. Translating it yields CASSQDFYVRGEQYF.

This clonotype occurred many times. The chain links TRBV7-3 to TRBJ1-1; D is possibly TRBD1 (5 bases). Germline V gene lookup returns CDR1 SGHTA and CDR2 FQGTGA. V was shortened by 6 bases and J by 3 bases, with 14 bases between the two germline ends. The CDR3 contains 14 residues. CDR3 in amino acids: CASRSGLGDTEAFF. CDR3 DNA: TGTGCCAGCAGATCAGGGCTTGGGGACACTGAAGCTTTCTTT.

This clonotype was found a few times. The chain links TRBV5-1 to TRBJ2-5; a weak D match, TRBD1 (6 bases). This CDR3 contains 15 residues. Between the trimmed V and J ends, which lost 4 bases and 5 bases, there was a span of 18 bases. The germline V gene has CDR1 SGHRS and CDR2 YFSETQ. The CDR3 bases are TGCGCCAGCAGCCGAGACAGGCTCTCGTGGGAGACCCAGTACTTC. Its translation is CASSRDRLSWETQYF.

The V and J genes are TRBV6-7 and TRBJ2-5; 9 bases map to TRBD2. TRBV6-7 is an open reading frame whose function is uncertain. CDR3 length: 17 amino acids. J lost 2 bases, V lost 8 bases, and 15 bases had no gene match. CDR3 region: CASRISDTAGGQETQYF. The DNA for the CDR3 is TGTGCCAGCCGCATCAGCGACACAGCGGGGGGACAAGAGACCCAGTACTTC.

The chain uses TRBV28 and TRBJ1-3, with a weak D call TRBD1 (5 bases). The CDR3 has 13 amino acids. CDR1 is MDHEN, CDR2 SYDVKM, per germline. V was shortened by 3 bases and J by 8 bases, with 11 bases between the two germline ends. CDR3 sequence (DNA): TGTGCCAGCAGTTTGTTAGGGACCCACACCATATATTTT. Translating it yields CASSLLGTHTIYF.